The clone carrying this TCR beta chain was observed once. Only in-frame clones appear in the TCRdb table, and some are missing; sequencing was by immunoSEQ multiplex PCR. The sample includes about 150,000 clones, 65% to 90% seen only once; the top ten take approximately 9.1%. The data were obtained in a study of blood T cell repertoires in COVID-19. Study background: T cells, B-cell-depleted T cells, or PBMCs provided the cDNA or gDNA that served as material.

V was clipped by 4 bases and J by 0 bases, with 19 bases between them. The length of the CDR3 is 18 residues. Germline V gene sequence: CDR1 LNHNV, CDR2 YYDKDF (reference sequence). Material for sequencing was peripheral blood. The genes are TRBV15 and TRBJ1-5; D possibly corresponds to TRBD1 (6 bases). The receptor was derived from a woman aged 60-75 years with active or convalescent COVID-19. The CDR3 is CATSKRRGGEYSNQPQHF. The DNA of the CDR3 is TGTGCCACCAGCAAAAGAAGGGGGGGCGAGTATAGCAATCAGCCCCAGCATTTT.